The sequence of this TCR beta chain was determined in a study of blood T cells in healthy people across ages. Findings of the study overall: Roughly linear declines in TCR beta diversity per million T cells occurred with age. When set beside aged donors, long-lived donors presented more naive CD4+ cells and higher diversity.

J lost 4 bases, V lost 3 bases, and 2 bases had no gene match. Germline values: CDR1 SGHTA, CDR2 FQGNSA. This CDR3 has 14 amino acids. As concerns this clonotype: Its target is not known.

Primers used in a second PCR of about 6 to 11 cycles were a sample-barcoded 5' primer and a J-beta primer mix. TCRdb re-derived calls from the 5' RACE reads in MiXCR, one entry per CDR3 protein. The table has fewer than 900,000 distinct CDR3 sequences, more than 40% seen once; the top ten hold about 32%. The J gene is TRBJ2-5, the V gene TRBV7-2, with 10 positions matching TRBD2. Sequencing was performed on blood. This sequence originates from a woman aged 55-69 years in good health. The CDR3: CASSFQRGGETQYF. As DNA, the CDR3 is TGTGCCAGCAGCTTTCAGCGGGGGGGAGAGACCCAGTACTTC.